This T cell receptor beta chain was captured in a study of regulatory T cells in long-lasting Graves disease. This clonotype showed up many times. Germline CDR1 and CDR2: SGHRS and YFSETQ. The V gene lost 6 bases and the J gene lost 3 bases, with 18 bases spanning the gap. The CDR3 consists of 15 residues. Assembly of TCR beta libraries relied on iRepertoire HTBI primers together with Arm-PCR of CDR3 regions. TCRdb passed the multiplex PCR reads through MiXCR, listing each CDR3 protein once. The table includes some 350,000 distinct CDR3 sequences, roughly 15% detected once. The sample's time point: newly diagnosed GD, antithyroid drugs for less than 3 months. The TCR library used RNA extracted from PBMCs. The sample also formed part of further work on T cells in Graves' hyperthyroidism and ophthalmopathy.

The chain uses TRBV5-1 and TRBJ1-2, with unresolved D. This sequence was found in a woman aged 18-29 years with Graves disease. This sample comprised peripheral blood mononuclear cells (PBMCs), obtained at new diagnosis, from a patient treated with antithyroid drugs. CDR3 DNA sequence: TGCGCCAGCACCCCTGGGCCCACTCGAGACTATGGCTACACCTTC. Translated, it gives CASTPGPTRDYGYTF.